This T cell receptor beta chain was retrieved from a study of radiation and T cells in renal cell carcinoma. Findings and limits, study-wide: Pretreatment tumor biopsies were lacking, so baseline clonotypes are unknown. Top tumor clonotypes rose in blood 2 weeks post-radiation, then contracted.

Some clones are missing from TCRdb's copy, which holds only in-frame ones; the method was immunoSEQ multiplex PCR. The table lists about 73,000 clones, around four fifths of them singletons. About this clone: What it recognizes is unknown.

CDR1 SEHNR and CDR2 FQNEAQ come from the germline V gene (reference sequence). The length of the CDR3 is 13 residues. Trimming shortened V by 6 bases and J by 0 bases, and 5 bases separated the two germline ends. Specified time point: blood 4 weeks post-SBRT, at nephrectomy. Specified treatment: 15 Gy SBRT to primary tumor, nephrectomy 4 weeks later. Nephrectomy followed 15 Gy stereotactic body radiation by 4 weeks. The tumor was a clear cell renal cell carcinoma. The clonotype originates from a woman aged 55-75 years with renal cell carcinoma. Sequencing was performed on blood, taken from a patient whose treatment included radiotherapy and nephrectomy. The rearrangement joins TRBV7-9 to TRBJ2-2; no clear D. The CDR3 here is CASRQTNTGELFF. In DNA form, the CDR3 reads TGTGCCAGCAGACAAACGAACACCGGGGAGCTGTTTTTT.